Following are 10 T cell receptor beta chains from one sample sequenced in a study of T cell responses to AZD1222 COVID-19 vaccine. The repertoire was sequenced with immunoSEQ multiplex PCR; TCRdb's copy has only in-frame clones and lacks some. The sample contains approximately 70,000 clones, 85% of which appear only once. The starting material was peripheral blood, obtained on day 0 of AZD1222 vaccination. The origin of the receptors is an adult in good health.

The chain links TRBV5-1 to TRBJ2-6; weak D call: TRBD1 (6 bases). Germline assignment: CDR1 SGHRS and CDR2 YFSETQ. This CDR3 region has 15 residues. The V end was cut by 4 bases, the J end by 1 base, with 9 bases between. Here the CDR3 DNA reads TGCGCCAGCAGCATACAGGGATCTGGGGCCAACGTCCTGACTTTC. Its translation: CASSIQGSGANVLTF.

This chain joins TRBV18 and TRBJ2-5; D remains ambiguous. The V end lost 3 bases, the J end lost 3 bases, and 11 bases lay between the germline ends. The CDR3 is 14 amino acids. Germline loops: CDR1 KGHSH, CDR2 LQKENI. CDR3 bases: TGTGCCAGCTCACCGGGGTTTCTGGAAGAGACCCAGTACTTC. Its protein is CASSPGFLEETQYF.

This clone has more than one count but fewer than ten. This chain connects TRBV7-6 to TRBJ1-1, with 7 nucleotides matching TRBD1. CDR1 SGHVS and CDR2 FNYEAQ come from the germline V gene. The length of the CDR3 is 15 residues. The junction had 9 bases not matched to a gene; V was cut back by 5 bases and J by 3 bases. The CDR3: CASSPDRVGDTEAFF. The DNA for the CDR3 is TGTGCCAGCAGCCCCGACAGGGTAGGGGACACTGAAGCTTTCTTT.

This chain connects TRBV20-1 to TRBJ2-3; D is unclear. Germline CDR1 and CDR2: DFQATT and SNEGSKA (reference sequence). V was cut by 1 base and J by 5 bases, with 4 bases left in between. The CDR3 is made up of 11 amino acids. The DNA for the CDR3 is TGCAGTGCTAGAGTGGAAGATACGCAGTATTTT. Translated, it gives CSARVEDTQYF.

The chain combines TRBV19 with TRBJ2-4, with 9 bases aligning to TRBD1. J lost 4 bases, V lost 6 bases, and 10 bases had no gene match. The CDR3 extends over 16 amino acids. From germline, CDR1 is LNHDA and CDR2 SQIVND (reference sequence). CDR3 loop: CASSRTGAWLKNIQYF. The DNA for the CDR3 is TGTGCCAGTAGCAGGACAGGGGCATGGCTTAAAAACATTCAGTACTTC.

Remarks on this clone: Other DNA sequences of this sample code for an identical CDR3. V and J are TRBV6-5 and TRBJ2-7, with 12 bases matching TRBD1. V shed 6 bases and J 4 bases; nucleotides not matched to a gene: 4. This CDR3 is built from 14 residues. Germline CDR1 is MNHEY and CDR2 is SVGAGI. In DNA form, the CDR3 reads TGTGCCAGCAGACCGGGACAGGGGGCGTACGAGCAGTACTTC. Translating gives CASRPGQGAYEQYF.

In this sample, this clone turned up many times. The rearrangement links TRBV7-9 to TRBJ2-7; TRBD1 agrees at 9 bases. The CDR3 contains 14 residues. Germline V gene lookup returns CDR1 SEHNR and CDR2 FQNEAQ (reference sequence). V shed 1 base and J 5 bases; nucleotides not matched to a gene: 3. CDR3 sequence (DNA): TGTGCCAGCAGCTTAGAACAGGGGGCGGACGAGCAGTACTTC. It translates to CASSLEQGADEQYF.

The chain is built from TRBV3-1 (or the pseudogene TRBV3-2) and TRBJ1-2; D might be TRBD1 (5 bases). The V gene lost 2 bases and the J gene lost 11 bases, with 9 bases spanning the gap. CDR3 length: 11 residues. Germline V gene lookup returns CDR1 LGHDT and CDR2 YNNKEL (reference sequence). The CDR3 DNA sequence: TGTGCCAGCAGCCAAAATGGGGGGTACACCTTC. This gives the protein CASSQNGGYTF.

The chain links TRBV2 to TRBJ2-7, with D uncertain. There are 12 residues in the CDR3. V lost 3 bases and J lost 4, with 7 bases in between. Germline values: CDR1 SNHLY, CDR2 FYNNEI. The CDR3 spells CASSDKPYEQYF. CDR3 in DNA: TGTGCCAGCAGTGACAAGCCATACGAGCAGTACTTC.

The J gene is TRBJ1-1, the V gene TRBV5-8; D is ambiguous. The CDR3 spans 13 residues. Germline CDR1 is SGHTS and CDR2 is YDEGEE. Deletions cut 0 bases from V and 3 bases from J, with 6 bases between. DNA of the CDR3: TGTGCCAGCAGCTTGGGGCCTGACACTGAAGCTTTCTTT. It codes for CASSLGPDTEAFF.